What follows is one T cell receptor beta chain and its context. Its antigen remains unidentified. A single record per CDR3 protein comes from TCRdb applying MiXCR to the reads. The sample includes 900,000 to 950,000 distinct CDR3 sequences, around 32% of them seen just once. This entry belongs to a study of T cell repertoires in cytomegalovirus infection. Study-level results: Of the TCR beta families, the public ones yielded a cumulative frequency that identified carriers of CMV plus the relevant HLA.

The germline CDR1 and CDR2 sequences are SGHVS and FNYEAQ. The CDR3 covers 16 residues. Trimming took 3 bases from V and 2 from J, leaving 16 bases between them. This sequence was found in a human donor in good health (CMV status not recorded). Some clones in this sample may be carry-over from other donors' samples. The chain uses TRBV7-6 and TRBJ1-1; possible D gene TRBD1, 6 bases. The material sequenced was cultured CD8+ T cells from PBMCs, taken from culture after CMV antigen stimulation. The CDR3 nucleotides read TGTGCCAGCAGCTTGGACAAACAGGGCAGAAACACTGAAGCTTTCTTT. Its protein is CASSLDKQGRNTEAFF.